These 18 T cell receptor beta chains share one sample of origin, sequenced in a study of blood T cell repertoires in COVID-19. Libraries were prepared by immunoSEQ multiplex PCR; TCRdb keeps only in-frame clonotypes and omits some of them. The sample contains about 200,000 clones, about 84% of which appear only once. The sequencing input was PBMCs or T cells enriched from blood (not recorded which). The receptors shown here come from a middle-aged man with acute COVID-19.

The rearrangement joins TRBV10-3 to TRBJ2-1, with 10 nucleotides matching TRBD2. Trimming at V came to 6 bases and at J to 4 bases, leaving 3 bases not matched to a gene. The CDR3 runs to 14 residues. Germline CDR1 and CDR2: ENHRY and SYGVKD. This CDR3 reads CAIRGGLAYNEQFF. The DNA for the CDR3 is TGTGCCATCAGGGGGGGACTAGCGTACAATGAGCAGTTCTTC.

The chain carries TRBV18 and TRBJ1-1; maybe TRBD1 (6 bases). This CDR3 comprises 13 residues. CDR1 is KGHSH and CDR2 is LQKENI in the germline V gene. V was clipped by 8 bases and J by 5 bases, with 15 bases between them. CDR3 residues: CASLGRGVTEAFF. For the CDR3, the DNA is TGTGCCAGCCTCGGCAGGGGAGTTACTGAAGCTTTCTTT.

The chain couples TRBV6-5 to TRBJ1-4, with 7 bases that match TRBD1. The CDR3 totals 13 residues. V was clipped by 10 bases and J by 3 bases; unmatched bases: 5. Germline CDR1 is MNHEY and CDR2 is SVGAGI. CDR3 bases: TGTGCCACCTCCGGGACAGCTAATGAAAAACTGTTTTTT. Translating it yields CATSGTANEKLFF.

The gene calls are TRBV6-5 and TRBJ1-1, with D unclear. This CDR3 has 13 residues. In germline, CDR1 is MNHEY, CDR2 SVGAGI. V lost 6 bases, J lost 4 bases, and 12 bases lay in between. The DNA for the CDR3 is TGTGCCAGCAGAGTGACTGTAACCACTGAAGCTTTCTTT. Protein: CASRVTVTTEAFF.

The chain links TRBV28 to TRBJ2-3, with 8 bases identical to TRBD2. The CDR3 sequence is 20 residues long. The germline gives CDR1 MDHEN, CDR2 SYDVKM. The V gene end was trimmed by 3 bases and the J gene end by 1 base; junction bases not matched to a gene: 18. The CDR3 spells CASSFRGGRAGAGGTDTQYF. CDR3 coding DNA: TGTGCCAGCAGTTTTCGGGGTGGCAGGGCGGGAGCGGGAGGCACAGATACGCAGTATTTT.

The rearrangement uses TRBV4-2 and TRBJ2-2; D may be TRBD2 (5 bases). Germline V gene lookup returns CDR1 LGHNA and CDR2 YNFKEQ. Deletions cut 4 bases from V and 0 bases from J, with 12 bases between. CDR3 length equals 16 residues. This CDR3 is CASSLLGGSNTGELFF. CDR3 DNA sequence: TGTGCCAGCAGCCTCCTCGGCGGGTCGAACACCGGGGAGCTGTTTTTT.

V gene TRBV6-2 or TRBV6-3 combines with J gene TRBJ1-2, with D possibly matching TRBD1 (5 bases). The CDR3 spans 14 residues. V was pared by 4 bases and J by 3 bases, with 12 bases between. Germline-derived CDR1 and CDR2 are MNHEY and SVGEGT. CDR3 protein: CASSSGRDYYGYTF. Written as DNA, the CDR3 is TGTGCCAGCAGTTCCGGTCGGGACTACTATGGCTACACCTTC.

This clone was seen more than once but under ten times. This chain uses TRBV2 with TRBJ2-2, with TRBD1 matching over 7 bases. The CDR3 has 15 residues. Germline V lookup: CDR1 SNHLY, CDR2 FYNNEI. J lost 5 bases, V lost 6 bases, and 9 bases had no gene match. The CDR3 is CASRGDSLWTGELFF. The CDR3 DNA reads TGTGCCAGCAGGGGGGACAGTCTTTGGACCGGGGAGCTGTTTTTT.

The chain couples TRBV9 to TRBJ2-1; 10 bases are shared with TRBD2. The V gene's germline CDR1 is SGDLS and CDR2 YYNGEE. The CDR3 extends over 18 amino acids. V shed 0 bases and J 6 bases; nucleotides not matched to a gene: 12. The CDR3 loop reads CASSVAASGSGVINEQFF. In DNA form, the CDR3 reads TGTGCCAGCAGCGTAGCGGCTAGCGGGAGCGGTGTCATCAATGAGCAGTTCTTC.

The chain combines TRBV28 with TRBJ1-5, with 9 bases identical to TRBD1. V lost 6 bases to trimming and J lost 7 bases; unmatched junction nucleotides: 10. This CDR3 is built from 15 residues. The germline gives CDR1 MDHEN, CDR2 SYDVKM. CDR3 amino acids: CASRSGTGRDQPQHF. DNA of the CDR3: TGTGCCAGCAGATCCGGGACAGGGCGGGACCAGCCCCAGCATTTT. Full variable domain (missing parts from reference TRBV28 and TRBJ1-5): DVKVTQSSRYLVKRTGEKVFLECVQDMDHENMFWYRQDPGLGLRLIYFSYDVKMKEKGDIPEGYSVSREKKERFSLILESASTNQTSMYLCASRSGTGRDQPQHFGDGTRLSIL.

V is TRBV6-5 and J is TRBJ2-2; D might be TRBD1 (5 bases). The CDR3 covers 16 residues. The V gene lost 4 bases and the J gene lost 7 bases, with 19 bases spanning the gap. Germline V CDR1 and CDR2: MNHEY, SVGAGI. In DNA form, the CDR3 reads TGTGCCAGCAGTTTGACGCGGCAGGGTATCGGCGGGGAGCTGTTTTTT. This gives the protein CASSLTRQGIGGELFF.

V is TRBV5-1 and J is TRBJ2-5; D gene unclear. Trimming stripped 7 bases from V and 1 base from J, with 14 bases between. The CDR3 sequence is 14 residues long. The germline V gene has CDR1 SGHRS and CDR2 YFSETQ. CDR3 DNA sequence: TGCGCCAGCTCTAATGAGCTGAGCCAAGAGACCCAGTACTTC. Translation gives CASSNELSQETQYF. Full variable domain (remainder filled in from reference TRBV5-1 and TRBJ2-5): KAGVTQTPRYLIKTRGQQVTLSCSPISGHRSVSWYQQTPGQGLQFLFEYFSETQRNKGNFPGRFSGRQFSNSRSEMNVSTLELGDSALYLCASSNELSQETQYFGPGTRLLVL.

The chain is built from TRBV9 and TRBJ2-3; the D is unclear. CDR3 length: 15 amino acids. V dropped 0 bases and J dropped 2 bases, with 10 bases sitting between them. CDR1 is SGDLS, CDR2 YYNGEE, per germline. As DNA, the CDR3 is TGTGCCAGCAGCGTAGGCGGCACATACACAGATACGCAGTATTTT. Translating it yields CASSVGGTYTDTQYF.

This rearrangement joins TRBV30 to TRBJ1-5, with a weak D call TRBD1 (5 bases). CDR1 is GTSNPN, CDR2 SVGIG, per germline (reference sequence). This CDR3 has 14 residues. Trimming took off 2 bases at V and 10 bases at J, with 18 bases between the two ends. The CDR3: CAWSRRQPQGPQHF. CDR3 coding DNA: TGTGCCTGGAGTAGACGACAGCCCCAAGGTCCCCAGCATTTT.

CDR3 coding DNA: TGTGCCTGGAGTATGCGAGGGAACACCGGGGAGCTGTTTTTT. Protein: CAWSMRGNTGELFF. The chain employs TRBV30 and TRBJ2-2, with no clear D. The CDR3 consists of 14 residues. Germline loops: CDR1 GTSNPN, CDR2 SVGIG (reference sequence). V was clipped by 2 bases and J by 1 base, with 8 bases between them.

The chain has TRBV5-8 and TRBJ2-4, with 9 bases fitting TRBD1. The ends lost 1 base at V and 0 bases at J; junction bases unmatched: 11. In germline, CDR1 is SGHTS, CDR2 YDEGEE. CDR3 length: 19 amino acids. The CDR3 nucleotides read TGTGCCAGCAGCTTGTGGGGACGTGGGACAGGGTTAGCCAAAAACATTCAGTACTTC. Residues: CASSLWGRGTGLAKNIQYF.

The chain combines TRBV6-1 with TRBJ2-7, with TRBD2 as a possible D gene (5 bases). CDR3 length equals 15 residues. V was trimmed by 2 bases and J by 4 bases, leaving 15 bases between them. From germline, CDR1 is MNHNS and CDR2 SASEGT. The chain's CDR3 is CASSELRTGTYEQYF. For the CDR3, the DNA is TGTGCCAGCAGTGAATTGAGGACGGGAACTTACGAGCAGTACTTC.

V is TRBV4-1 and J is TRBJ2-2; 9 nucleotides agree with TRBD1. CDR3 length equals 17 residues. Germline CDR1 MGHRA, CDR2 YSYEKL. J gave up 7 bases and V 5 bases, and 14 bases lay outside the gene matches. The CDR3 protein is CASSGGFTQGAGGELFF. As DNA, the CDR3 is TGCGCCAGCAGCGGGGGATTCACACAGGGGGCAGGCGGGGAGCTGTTTTTT.